These 11 T cell receptor beta chains came from one sample sequenced in a study of control samples from healthy donors and cancer patients. Profiling relied on immunoSEQ multiplex PCR, and the TCRdb table lists in-frame clones only, not all of them. The table includes about 34,000 clones, approximately 86% detected once. Input material: PBMCs. Receptors originate from a woman aged 40-49 years with lung cancer.

The chain joins TRBV2 to TRBJ2-2, with 9 positions matching TRBD1. This CDR3 is built from 14 residues. Germline trimming cut 2 bases from V and 6 bases from J; bases unmatched to any gene: 1. Germline V gives CDR1 SNHLY, CDR2 FYNNEI. The CDR3 protein is CASSERTGAGELFF. CDR3 DNA sequence: TGTGCCAGCAGTGAAAGGACAGGGGCCGGGGAGCTGTTTTTT.

This clone is a singleton in its sample. The V and J genes are TRBV6-5 and TRBJ2-1, with 13 bases matching TRBD2. Germline CDR1 MNHEY, CDR2 SVGAGI. Losses at the gene ends were 10 bases for V and 4 bases for J; bases not matched to a gene: 7. The CDR3 length is 15 residues. CDR3: CATPRTSGGYNEQFF. In nucleotides, the CDR3 is TGTGCCACCCCCCGGACTAGCGGGGGTTACAATGAGCAGTTCTTC.

The rearrangement joins TRBV5-4 to TRBJ2-7, with D perhaps TRBD2 (5 bases). Germline V CDR1 and CDR2: SGHNT, YYREEE (reference sequence). V was trimmed by 3 bases and J by 1 base, leaving 8 bases between them. The CDR3 consists of 13 residues. CDR3 amino acids: CASSSDLSYEQYF. The CDR3 region has the DNA TGTGCCAGCAGCTCGGACTTATCCTACGAGCAGTACTTC.

The chain couples TRBV30 to TRBJ1-2; D not certain. This CDR3 contains 11 residues. Germline loops: CDR1 GTSNPN, CDR2 SVGIG (reference sequence). V shed 0 bases and J shed 9 bases, with 8 bases lying between them. The chain's CDR3 is CAWSVQIRYTF. DNA of the CDR3: TGTGCCTGGAGTGTACAAATACGCTACACCTTC.

This rearrangement joins TRBV18 to TRBJ1-4, with 8 bases matching TRBD1. CDR3 length equals 15 residues. J lost 4 bases, V lost 6 bases, and 7 bases had no gene match. Germline lookup yields CDR1 KGHSH and CDR2 LQKENI. DNA of the CDR3: TGTGCCAGCTCCTCGGGACAGGAACTTAATGAAAAACTGTTTTTT. Protein product: CASSSGQELNEKLFF. Combining the CDR3 with reference TRBV18 and TRBJ1-4 gives the whole variable domain NAGVMQNPRHLVRRRGQEARLRCSPMKGHSHVYWYRQLPEEGLKFMVYLQKENIIDESGMPKERFSAEFPKEGPSILRIQQVVRGDSAAYFCASSSGQELNEKLFFGSGTQLSVL.

The chain has TRBV9 and TRBJ2-5; 9 bases agree with TRBD2. The CDR3 spans 18 residues. The J segment lost 5 bases and the V segment lost 6 bases, leaving 20 bases of the junction unmatched. CDR1 is SGDLS, CDR2 YYNGEE, per germline. The CDR3 DNA follows: TGTGCCAGCAAGGACGAGTCGCTAGCGGGGAGGTTTGAGGAGACCCAGTACTTC. This gives the protein CASKDESLAGRFEETQYF.

This chain uses TRBV28 with TRBJ1-1, with TRBD1 matching 11 bases. Per germline, CDR1 MDHEN and CDR2 SYDVKM. This CDR3 spans 12 amino acids. This CDR3 is CALGQGGTEAFF. The DNA for the CDR3 is TGTGCATTGGGACAGGGGGGCACTGAAGCTTTCTTT. Full variable domain (missing parts from reference TRBV28 and TRBJ1-1): DVKVTQSSRYLVKRTGEKVFLECVQDMDHENMFWYRQDPGLGLRLIYFSYDVKMKEKGDIPEGYSVSREKKERFSLILESASTNQTSMYLCALGQGGTEAFFGQGTRLTVV.

In DNA, the CDR3 is TGTGCCAGCAGCTTTCAGCTGAACACTGAAGCTTTCTTT. Its protein product is CASSFQLNTEAFF. This rearrangement joins TRBV11-3 to TRBJ1-1; D not resolved. The V gene's germline CDR1 is SGHNT and CDR2 YENEEA. CDR3 length equals 13 residues. Trimming pared 3 bases from V and 0 bases from J, leaving 5 bases between.

The chain uses TRBV5-8 and TRBJ1-5; 9 nucleotides agree with TRBD1. This CDR3 is 14 amino acids long. The V gene's germline CDR1 is SGHTS and CDR2 YDEGEE. Trimming took 4 bases from V and 9 from J; bases not matched to a gene: 8. The CDR3 here is CASSPRTGAGPQHF. CDR3 coding DNA: TGTGCCAGCAGCCCCCGGACAGGGGCAGGGCCCCAGCATTTT. Supplemented by reference TRBV5-8 and TRBJ1-5, the full variable domain reads EAGVTQSPTHLIKTRGQQATLRCSPISGHTSVYWYQQALGLGLQFLLWYDEGEERNRGNFPPRFSGRQFPNYSSELNVNALELEDSALYLCASSPRTGAGPQHFGDGTRLSIL.

The gene calls are TRBV5-5 and TRBJ1-1; D is ambiguous. Germline-derived CDR1 and CDR2 are SGHKS and YYEKEE (reference sequence). This CDR3 has 15 amino acids. V gave up 4 bases and J gave up 6 bases, with 19 bases separating them. This CDR3 reads CASSPRTGRDAEAFF. CDR3 DNA: TGTGCCAGCAGCCCACGCACGGGCCGAGACGCTGAAGCTTTCTTT.

V and J are TRBV27 and TRBJ2-1; D gene ambiguous. V was trimmed by 6 bases and J by 5 bases, leaving 11 bases between them. CDR3 length: 13 amino acids. The V gene's germline CDR1 is MNHEY and CDR2 SMNVEV (reference sequence). The CDR3 sequence: CASSPDGDNEQFF. The CDR3 region has the DNA TGTGCCAGCAGCCCGGACGGAGACAATGAGCAGTTCTTC.